The 21 T cell receptor beta chains below come from one sample, sequenced in a study of early T cells in non-severe SARS-CoV-2 infection. One entry per CDR3 protein, called by TCRdb with MiXCR from the 5' RACE reads. The sample includes roughly 86,000 distinct CDR3 sequences, 5.5% to 7.5% of them seen just once. The sequenced sample was whole blood. These receptors all stem from an adult who was a healthcare worker with PCR-confirmed SARS-CoV-2 infection or an uninfected control (not recorded which).

As for this clonotype: It may be a read error: a sequence one base away is much more abundant. This rearrangement joins TRBV6-5 to TRBJ2-2; the match to TRBD2 covers 9 bases. Germline values: CDR1 MNHEY, CDR2 SVGAGI. There are 15 residues in the CDR3. As DNA, the CDR3 is TGTGCCAGCAGGCCTCTAGCGGGGAACTCCGGGGAGCTGTTTTTT. Translation: CASRPLAGNSGELFF.

The table lists this clonotype with many counts. The chain combines TRBV6-5 with TRBJ2-3; weak D call: TRBD2 (6 bases). This CDR3 has 17 amino acids. V was cut by 6 bases and J by 0 bases, with 19 bases left in between. CDR1 MNHEY and CDR2 SVGAGI come from the germline V gene. The CDR3 protein is CASRPRYGLTSTDTQYF. CDR3 coding DNA: TGTGCCAGCAGACCACGCTACGGACTAACTAGCACAGATACGCAGTATTTT.

This clonotype was seen ten or more times. The CDR3 sequence is CASSPDLGSAGFYEQYF. The CDR3 coding sequence is TGTGCCAGCAGCCCGGATCTAGGGAGCGCCGGGTTCTACGAGCAGTACTTC. The chain uses TRBV3-1 and TRBJ2-7; TRBD2 is a possible D gene (5 bases). Germline values: CDR1 LGHDT, CDR2 YNNKEL (reference sequence). The length of the CDR3 is 17 residues. With 4 bases removed from V and 3 bases from J, the gap between germline ends came to 22 bases.

This clonotype appeared many times. The gene calls are TRBV29-1 and TRBJ2-5; D is unresolved. V was shortened by 3 bases and J by 2 bases, with 7 bases between the two germline ends. From germline, CDR1 is SQVTM and CDR2 ANQGSEA. The CDR3 has 12 residues. The CDR3 region is CSVDGQQETQYF. The DNA for the CDR3 is TGCAGCGTTGATGGGCAGCAAGAGACCCAGTACTTC.

This clonotype was observed a few times. The gene calls are TRBV7-2 and TRBJ1-4, with 9 bases aligning to TRBD1. There are 14 residues in the CDR3. Germline CDR1 is SGHTA and CDR2 is FQGNSA. After removal of 5 bases from V and 8 bases from J, the junction contained 6 bases not matched to a gene. CDR3 coding DNA: TGTGCCAGCAGCCTACAGGGGGCGAGAGAAAAACTGTTTTTT. Its protein product is CASSLQGAREKLFF. The whole variable domain, remainder taken from reference TRBV7-2 and TRBJ1-4, is GAGVSQSPSNKVTEKGKDVELRCDPISGHTALYWYRQSLGQGLEFLIYFQGNSAPDKSGLPSDRFSAERTGGSVSTLTIQRTQQEDSAVYLCASSLQGAREKLFFGSGTQLSVL.

The genes are TRBV5-4 and TRBJ2-7, with 8 bases lining up with TRBD1. The trim removed 3 bases at V and 0 bases at J, leaving 2 bases unmatched. The length of the CDR3 is 14 residues. Germline V gene sequence: CDR1 SGHNT, CDR2 YYREEE (reference sequence). CDR3 sequence (DNA): TGTGCCAGCAGCTCCGGGACAGGCTCCTACGAGCAGTACTTC. Protein product: CASSSGTGSYEQYF.

This clonotype was counted ten times or more. The chain carries TRBV5-1 and TRBJ1-5; D may be TRBD1 (5 bases). Germline V gene data show CDR1 as SGHRS and CDR2 as YFSETQ. The CDR3 runs to 15 residues. V was pared by 0 bases and J by 2 bases, with 9 bases between. The CDR3 is CASSLVGDGNQPQHF. In nucleotides, the CDR3 is TGCGCCAGCAGCTTGGTAGGGGACGGCAATCAGCCCCAGCATTTT.

This clonotype appeared many times. The chain links TRBV7-2 to TRBJ2-7; 8 nucleotides align to TRBD1. The CDR3 is 16 amino acids. CDR1 is SGHTA, CDR2 FQGNSA, per germline. V gave up 4 bases and J gave up 3 bases; unmatched junction bases: 11. The CDR3 nucleotides read TGTGCCAGCAGCTCCCCGGGACAGGTTCGGGGCTACGAGCAGTACTTC. Encoded protein: CASSSPGQVRGYEQYF.

This clonotype was counted a few times. The chain has TRBV20-1 and TRBJ1-5; D not certain. The CDR3 spans 15 residues. Germline CDR1 DFQATT, CDR2 SNEGSKA (reference sequence). Trimming pared 4 bases from V and 3 bases from J, leaving 16 bases between. In DNA, the CDR3 is TGCAGTGCTAAAGACCGGGTCAGTAACAATCAGCCCCAGCATTTT. This codes for CSAKDRVSNNQPQHF.

This clonotype appeared a few times. The CDR3 region has the DNA TGCAGCGTTAATTCAGATACGCAGTATTTT. The encoded protein is CSVNSDTQYF. This rearrangement joins TRBV29-1 to TRBJ2-3; D is uncertain. Germline V gene data show CDR1 as SQVTM and CDR2 as ANQGSEA. The CDR3 has 10 residues. V was shortened by 5 bases and J by 4 bases, with 4 bases between the two germline ends.

This clonotype was observed many times. This chain uses TRBV7-9 with TRBJ2-2; D remains unclear. Germline V gene sequence: CDR1 SEHNR, CDR2 FQNEAQ (reference sequence). The V gene lost 5 bases and the J gene lost 6 bases, with 7 bases spanning the gap. The CDR3 runs 12 residues. The CDR3 coding sequence is TGTGCCAGCAGCCTCTCCTCCGGGGAGCTGTTTTTT. Protein: CASSLSSGELFF.

The chain is built from TRBV5-5 and TRBJ2-3; 8 bases align to TRBD2. J was trimmed by 0 bases and V by 2 bases; bases with no gene match: 2. The CDR3 runs 15 residues. The germline V gene has CDR1 SGHKS and CDR2 YYEKEE (reference sequence). CDR3: CASSFSGTSTDTQYF. Here the CDR3 DNA reads TGTGCCAGCAGCTTTAGCGGGACGAGCACAGATACGCAGTATTTT.

This clonotype was counted between two and nine times. The chain couples TRBV29-1 to TRBJ2-3; D not certain. CDR1 is SQVTM, CDR2 ANQGSEA, per germline. The CDR3 is 13 residues long. Trimming shortened V by 7 bases and J by 2 bases, and 13 bases separated the two germline ends. CDR3 nucleotide sequence: TGCAGCGCCCGGATGTTACTCACAGATACGCAGTATTTT. This codes for CSARMLLTDTQYF.

This clonotype was seen only a few times. In DNA form, the CDR3 reads TGTGCCAGCAGCGAGAGCAGACAGGCTAGCACAGATACGCAGTATTTT. Its translation is CASSESRQASTDTQYF. The V gene is TRBV9, the J gene TRBJ2-3; TRBD1 is a possible D gene (6 bases). The CDR3 consists of 16 residues. The germline gives CDR1 SGDLS, CDR2 YYNGEE. V gave up 3 bases and J gave up 0 bases, with 14 bases separating them.

The CDR3: CASSLAAGTNEQYF. In DNA form, the CDR3 reads TGTGCCAGCAGCTTAGCAGCAGGGACCAACGAGCAGTACTTC. The chain combines TRBV7-2 with TRBJ2-7; D is possibly TRBD1 or TRBD2 (5 bases each). Germline lookup yields CDR1 SGHTA and CDR2 FQGNSA. Trimming took 0 bases from V and 5 from J, leaving 11 bases between them. This CDR3 comprises 14 residues.

J is TRBJ2-1 and V is TRBV20-1; 7 bases are a match to TRBD2. V lost 5 bases to trimming and J lost 0 bases; unmatched junction nucleotides: 7. The CDR3 contains 15 residues. Germline V gene lookup returns CDR1 DFQATT and CDR2 SNEGSKA (reference sequence). CDR3 sequence (DNA): TGCAGTGCTGGGGAGGGGCCCAACTCCTACAATGAGCAGTTCTTC. Translated, it gives CSAGEGPNSYNEQFF.

The chain uses TRBV20-1 and TRBJ2-7; D unresolved. The V gene lost 1 base and the J gene lost 4 bases, with 14 bases spanning the gap. Germline V gives CDR1 DFQATT, CDR2 SNEGSKA (reference sequence). This CDR3 has 14 amino acids. Written as DNA, the CDR3 is TGCAGTGCTAGAGTGGCCAGTAAGGCTTACGAGCAGTACTTC. Protein: CSARVASKAYEQYF.

This clonotype was seen ten or more times. The chain carries TRBV28 and TRBJ2-7; weak D call: TRBD1 (6 bases). The CDR3 sequence is 15 residues long. Trimming removed 3 bases from V and 6 bases from J, with 18 bases in between. Germline CDR1 reads MDHEN; CDR2 reads SYDVKM. The CDR3 sequence: CASSFSGVRGSEQYF. The DNA of the CDR3 is TGTGCCAGCAGTTTTTCAGGGGTTCGCGGCTCCGAGCAGTACTTC.

This clonotype was counted ten times or more. The V and J genes are TRBV25-1 and TRBJ2-2; 13 bases match TRBD2. The V gene end was trimmed by 5 bases and the J gene end by 5 bases; junction bases not matched to a gene: 5. Per germline, CDR1 MGHDK and CDR2 SYGVNS. The CDR3 is made up of 16 amino acids. This chain's CDR3 is CASSQPGLAGTGELFF. The DNA of the CDR3 is TGTGCCAGCAGTCAACCGGGACTAGCGGGAACCGGGGAGCTGTTTTTT.

This clonotype has at least ten counts. The J gene is TRBJ2-1, the V gene TRBV2, with D possibly being TRBD1 or TRBD2 (5 bases each). The CDR3 runs to 15 residues. Germline V CDR1 and CDR2: SNHLY, FYNNEI. The ends were cut back, 8 bases at V and 3 bases at J, with 17 bases in the middle. Here the CDR3 reads CASASSGRIYNEQFF. As DNA, the CDR3 is TGTGCCAGCGCGTCTTCGGGACGGATCTACAATGAGCAGTTCTTC.

The genes are TRBV7-2 and TRBJ2-7; TRBD2 aligns across 9 bases. Looked up from germline, CDR1 is SGHTA and CDR2 is FQGNSA. This CDR3 is 15 amino acids long. V was pared by 5 bases and J by 4 bases, with 9 bases of the junction left unmatched. CDR3 bases: TGTGCCAGCAGCGTCATAGCGGGAGTTGAGTACGAGCAGTACTTC. This translates into CASSVIAGVEYEQYF.